This T cell receptor beta chain comes out of a study of shared clonotypes between healthy human individuals. Study observations and caveats: Relative to memory subsets, naive subsets generally showed larger estimated richness.

A note on this clone: Its antigen is not identified. This same CDR3 is encoded by further DNA sequences in the sample.

Germline-derived CDR1 and CDR2 are MGHRA and YSYEKL. The CDR3 has 16 residues. With 0 bases removed from V and 4 bases from J, the gap between germline ends came to 13 bases. Across several immunoSEQ plates, the genomic DNA of each subset was split evenly. Source study methods: Filtering differed because ImmunoSEQ produced junction-only sequences that carried no quality scores. Data came from immunoSEQ multiplex PCR; TCRdb stores just in-frame clones and leaves some out. That table is the source of V, J and clone size, and D and trimming were worked out from the DNA. The sample gives about 980,000 clones, about three quarters of which show up once; about 1.5% is in the top ten.

The rearrangement joins TRBV4-1 to TRBJ1-3; no definite D call. The receptor's source is a man between 18 and 35 years old in good health. The sequenced sample was memory CD4+ T cells sorted from blood. Subset here: CD45RA-negative fraction. In nucleotides, the CDR3 is TGCGCCAGCAGCCAAGATCCCCCGGGTTCAGGAAACACCATATATTTT. Translation: CASSQDPPGSGNTIYF.